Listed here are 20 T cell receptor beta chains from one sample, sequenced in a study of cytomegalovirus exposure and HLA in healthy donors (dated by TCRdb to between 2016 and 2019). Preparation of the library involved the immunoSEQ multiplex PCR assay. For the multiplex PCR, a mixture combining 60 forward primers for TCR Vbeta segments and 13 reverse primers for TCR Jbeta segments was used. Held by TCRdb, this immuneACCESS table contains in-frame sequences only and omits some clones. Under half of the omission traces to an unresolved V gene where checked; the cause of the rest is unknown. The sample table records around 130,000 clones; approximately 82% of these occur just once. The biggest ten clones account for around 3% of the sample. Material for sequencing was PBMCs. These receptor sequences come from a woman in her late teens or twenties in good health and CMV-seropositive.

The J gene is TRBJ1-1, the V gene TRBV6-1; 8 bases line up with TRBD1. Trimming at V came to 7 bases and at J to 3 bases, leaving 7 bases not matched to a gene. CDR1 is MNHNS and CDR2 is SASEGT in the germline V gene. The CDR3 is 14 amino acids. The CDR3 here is CASTYDRGYTEAFF. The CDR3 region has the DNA TGTGCCAGCACTTACGACAGGGGATACACTGAAGCTTTCTTT.

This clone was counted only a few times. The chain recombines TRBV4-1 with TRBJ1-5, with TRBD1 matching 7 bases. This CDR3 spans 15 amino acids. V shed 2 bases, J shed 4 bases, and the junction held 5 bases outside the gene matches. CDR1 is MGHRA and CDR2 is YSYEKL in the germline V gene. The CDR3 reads CASSQLTGRNQPQHF. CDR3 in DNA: TGCGCCAGCAGCCAACTGACAGGGCGGAATCAGCCCCAGCATTTT.

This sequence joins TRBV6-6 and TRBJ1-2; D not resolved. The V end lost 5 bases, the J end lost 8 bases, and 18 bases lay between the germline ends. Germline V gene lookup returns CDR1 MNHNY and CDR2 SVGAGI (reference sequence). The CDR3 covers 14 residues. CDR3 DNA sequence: TGTGCCAGCAGTCCTACAGTGCTCCGAGGGGGCTACACCTTC. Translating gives CASSPTVLRGGYTF.

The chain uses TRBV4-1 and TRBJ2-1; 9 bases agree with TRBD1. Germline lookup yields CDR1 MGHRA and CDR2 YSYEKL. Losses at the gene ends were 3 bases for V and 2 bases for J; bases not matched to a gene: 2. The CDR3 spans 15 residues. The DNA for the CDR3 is TGCGCCAGCAGCCAGGGACAGGGCGCCTACAATGAGCAGTTCTTC. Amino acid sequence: CASSQGQGAYNEQFF.

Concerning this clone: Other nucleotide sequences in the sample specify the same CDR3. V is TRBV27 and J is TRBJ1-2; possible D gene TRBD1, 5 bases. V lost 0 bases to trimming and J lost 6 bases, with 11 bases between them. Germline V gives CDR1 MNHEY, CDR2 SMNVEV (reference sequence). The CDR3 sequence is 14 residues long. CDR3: CASSLSSPGHGYTF. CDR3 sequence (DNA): TGTGCCAGCAGTTTATCGAGCCCAGGGCATGGCTACACCTTC.

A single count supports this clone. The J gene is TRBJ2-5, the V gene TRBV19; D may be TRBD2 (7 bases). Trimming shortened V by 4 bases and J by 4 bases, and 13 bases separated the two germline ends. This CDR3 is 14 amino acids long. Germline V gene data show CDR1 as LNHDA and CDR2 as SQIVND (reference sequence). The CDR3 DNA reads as TGTGCCAGTAGTAATCAGGCGGGGGCAGAGACCCAGTACTTC. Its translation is CASSNQAGAETQYF.

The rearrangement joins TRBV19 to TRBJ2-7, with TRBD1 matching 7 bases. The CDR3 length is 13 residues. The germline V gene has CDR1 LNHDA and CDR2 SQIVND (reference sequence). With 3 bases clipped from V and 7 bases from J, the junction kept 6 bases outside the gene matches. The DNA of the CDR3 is TGTGCCAGTAGTATTCGACAGGGTGGAGAGCAGTACTTC. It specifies CASSIRQGGEQYF. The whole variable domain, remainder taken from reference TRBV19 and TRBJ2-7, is DGGITQSPKYLFRKEGQNVTLSCEQNLNHDAMYWYRQDPGQGLRLIYYSQIVNDFQKGDIAEGYSVSREKKESFPLTVTSAQKNPTAFYLCASSIRQGGEQYFGPGTRLTVT.

The CDR3 nucleotides are TGTGCCAGCAGCTTAGATCCGGTTGGCGAGGGATCCGATTACGAGCAGTACTTC. This encodes CASSLDPVGEGSDYEQYF. The chain links TRBV7-9 to TRBJ2-7; maybe TRBD2 (5 bases). CDR3 length equals 18 residues. Germline loops: CDR1 SEHNR, CDR2 FQNEAQ (reference sequence). Trimming took 1 base from V and 4 from J, leaving 23 bases between them.

The DNA of the CDR3 is TGTGCCAGCAGTCTATCAGCGGGGGGGCAAGATACGCAGTATTTT. Its protein product is CASSLSAGGQDTQYF. J is TRBJ2-3 and V is TRBV6-1, with 10 bases matching TRBD2. This CDR3 region has 15 residues. The V segment lost 5 bases and the J segment 5 bases; nucleotides outside the gene matches: 7. The germline V gene encodes CDR1 MNHNS and CDR2 SASEGT.

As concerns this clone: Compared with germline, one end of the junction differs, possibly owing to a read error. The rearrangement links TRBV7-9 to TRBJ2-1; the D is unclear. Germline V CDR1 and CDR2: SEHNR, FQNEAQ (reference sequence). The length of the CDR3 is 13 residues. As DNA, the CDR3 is TGTTCCAGCAGCTTTGTCAGATACAATGAGCAGTTCTTC. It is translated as CSSSFVRYNEQFF.

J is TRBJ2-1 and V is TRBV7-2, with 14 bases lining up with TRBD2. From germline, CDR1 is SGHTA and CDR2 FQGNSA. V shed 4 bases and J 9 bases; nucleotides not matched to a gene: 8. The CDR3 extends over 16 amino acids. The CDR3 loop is CASSSGTSGGLGEQFF. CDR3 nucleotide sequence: TGTGCCAGCAGCTCCGGGACTAGCGGGGGCCTAGGTGAGCAGTTCTTC.

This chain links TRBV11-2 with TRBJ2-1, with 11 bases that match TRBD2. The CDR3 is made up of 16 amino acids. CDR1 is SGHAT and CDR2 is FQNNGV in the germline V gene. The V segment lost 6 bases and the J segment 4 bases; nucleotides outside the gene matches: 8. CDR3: CASRRSGGAGYNEQFF. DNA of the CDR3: TGTGCCAGCAGACGTAGCGGGGGGGCGGGATACAATGAGCAGTTCTTC.

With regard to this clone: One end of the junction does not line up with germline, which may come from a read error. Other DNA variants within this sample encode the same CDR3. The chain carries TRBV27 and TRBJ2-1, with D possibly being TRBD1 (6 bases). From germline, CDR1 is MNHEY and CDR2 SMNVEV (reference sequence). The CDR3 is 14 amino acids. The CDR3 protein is CASSLGHPRNEQFF. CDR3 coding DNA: TGTGCCAGCAGTTTGGGACACCCACGTAATGAGCAATTCTTC.

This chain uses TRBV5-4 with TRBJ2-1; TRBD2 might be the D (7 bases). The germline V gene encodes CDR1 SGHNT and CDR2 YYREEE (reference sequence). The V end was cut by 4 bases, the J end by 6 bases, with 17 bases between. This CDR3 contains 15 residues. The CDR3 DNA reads TGTGCCAGCAGCCGCGGGGGCCCCGGGTTCAATGAGCAGTTCTTC. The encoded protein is CASSRGGPGFNEQFF.

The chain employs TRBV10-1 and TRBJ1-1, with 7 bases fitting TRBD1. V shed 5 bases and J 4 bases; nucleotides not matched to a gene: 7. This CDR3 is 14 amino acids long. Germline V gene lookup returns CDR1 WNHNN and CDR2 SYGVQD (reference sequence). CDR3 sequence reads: CASSRQGEGTEAFF. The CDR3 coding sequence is TGCGCCAGCAGTAGACAGGGTGAGGGCACTGAAGCTTTCTTT.

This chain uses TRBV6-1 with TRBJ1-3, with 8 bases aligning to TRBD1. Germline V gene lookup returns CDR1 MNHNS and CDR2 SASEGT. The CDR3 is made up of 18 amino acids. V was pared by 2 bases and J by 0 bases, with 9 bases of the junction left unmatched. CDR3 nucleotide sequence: TGTGCCAGCAGTGAAACCCCCGCTGGACAGGGCTCTGGAAACACCATATATTTT. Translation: CASSETPAGQGSGNTIYF.

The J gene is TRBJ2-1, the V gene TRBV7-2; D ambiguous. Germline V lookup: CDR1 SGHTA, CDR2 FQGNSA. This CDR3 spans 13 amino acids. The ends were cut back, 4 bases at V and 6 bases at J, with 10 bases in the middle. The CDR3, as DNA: TGTGCCAGCAGCTCCGCTTACGGCAATGAGCAGTTCTTC. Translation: CASSSAYGNEQFF.

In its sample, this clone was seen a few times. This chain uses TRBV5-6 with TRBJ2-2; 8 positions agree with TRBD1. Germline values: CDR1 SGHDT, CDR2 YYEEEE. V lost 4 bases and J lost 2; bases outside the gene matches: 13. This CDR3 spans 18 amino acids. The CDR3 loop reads CASSGRDRRIRNTGELFF. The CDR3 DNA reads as TGTGCCAGCAGCGGGCGGGACAGGCGGATTAGAAACACCGGGGAGCTGTTTTTT. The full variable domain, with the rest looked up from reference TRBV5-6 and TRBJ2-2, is DAGVTQSPTHLIKTRGQQVTLRCSPKSGHDTVSWYQQALGQGPQFIFQYYEEEERQRGNFPDRFSGHQFPNYSSELNVNALLLGDSALYLCASSGRDRRIRNTGELFFGEGSRLTVL.

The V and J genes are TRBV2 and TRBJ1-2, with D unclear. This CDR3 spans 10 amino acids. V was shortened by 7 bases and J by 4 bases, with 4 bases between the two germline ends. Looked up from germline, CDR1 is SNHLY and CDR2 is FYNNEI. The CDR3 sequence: CASMSYGYTF. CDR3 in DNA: TGTGCCAGCATGAGCTATGGCTACACCTTC.

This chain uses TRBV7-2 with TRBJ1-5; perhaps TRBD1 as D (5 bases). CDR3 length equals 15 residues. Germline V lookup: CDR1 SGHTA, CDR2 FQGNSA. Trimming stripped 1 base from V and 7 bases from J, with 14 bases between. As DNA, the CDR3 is TGTGCCAGCAGCTTAGGTTGGGCGGAGGGGCAGCCCCAGCATTTT. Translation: CASSLGWAEGQPQHF.